Shown below are 25 T cell receptor beta chains from a single sample sequenced in a study of T cell changes during pregnancy in multiple sclerosis (dated by TCRdb to 2018 to 2020). Library generation was performed with the immunoSEQ multiplex PCR assay. The table comes from immuneACCESS by way of TCRdb, which keeps in-frame sequences with V and J called. Part of the clones is missing from these tables; in studies checked, under half for an unresolved V gene and the rest for unknown reasons. For this sample there are about 68,000 clones; more than 80% appear just once. The top ten hold 0.7% to 0.95% of the sample. Material: peripheral blood, obtained in the second trimester of pregnancy. All receptors derive from a female donor with multiple sclerosis, enrolled in a pregnancy study.

The sample holds one count of this clone. The V call is TRBV7-6, the J call TRBJ1-1, with TRBD1 identical over 10 bases. This CDR3 is built from 13 residues. Trimming took 5 bases from V and 4 from J; bases not matched to a gene: 1. The germline V gene has CDR1 SGHVS and CDR2 FNYEAQ. For the CDR3, the DNA is TGTGCCAGCAGCAGGACAGGGGGCACTGAAGCTTTCTTT. Translation: CASSRTGGTEAFF.

V usage is TRBV4-3 and J usage is TRBJ2-5; the D gene is possibly TRBD1 (7 bases). The CDR3 totals 17 residues. Germline CDR1 and CDR2: LGHNA and YSLEER. V lost 1 base and J lost 7, with 22 bases in between. The CDR3 is CASSQGRTEGASGTQYF. CDR3 bases: TGCGCCAGCAGCCAAGGACGGACGGAGGGGGCCAGTGGGACCCAGTACTTC.

This chain connects TRBV4-3 to TRBJ2-7; perhaps TRBD2 as D (6 bases). Germline lookup yields CDR1 LGHNA and CDR2 YSLEER. Trimming removed 5 bases from V and 4 bases from J, with 18 bases in between. The CDR3 has 15 amino acids. Written as DNA, the CDR3 is TGCGCCAGCAGCGTAGCGGTCCAGGGACCGTACGAGCAGTACTTC. The encoded protein is CASSVAVQGPYEQYF.

The rearrangement links TRBV7-9 to TRBJ1-2, with 11 positions matching TRBD1. The CDR3 length is 14 residues. J lost 8 bases, V lost 4 bases, and 6 bases had no gene match. Germline assignment: CDR1 SEHNR and CDR2 FQNEAQ (reference sequence). CDR3 sequence reads: CASSSRTGGGGYTF. CDR3 sequence (DNA): TGTGCCAGCAGCTCCAGGACAGGGGGCGGAGGCTACACCTTC.

About this clone itself: One end of the junction is discordant with germline, which a read error may explain. The rearrangement uses TRBV7-9 and TRBJ1-2, with D perhaps TRBD1 (5 bases). The CDR3 runs 18 residues. Germline V CDR1 and CDR2: SEHNR, FQNEAQ (reference sequence). For the CDR3, the DNA is TGTGCCAGCAGTTTAGGGGCGATGGAGGGGTTTCGCGGATATGGCTACACCTTC. Amino acid sequence: CASSLGAMEGFRGYGYTF.

The genes are TRBV27 and TRBJ2-3; the D is unclear. The CDR3 consists of 14 residues. CDR1 is MNHEY, CDR2 SMNVEV, per germline (reference sequence). V was cut by 5 bases and J by 0 bases, with 9 bases left in between. CDR3 nucleotides: TGTGCCAGCAGTCCCACACTAAGCACAGATACGCAGTATTTT. Protein: CASSPTLSTDTQYF.

This rearrangement joins TRBV7-8 to TRBJ2-3; 7 bases map to TRBD1. The CDR3 has 16 residues. With V trimmed by 5 bases and J by 0 bases, 8 bases remained unmatched. CDR1 is SGHVS, CDR2 FQNEAQ, per germline. The CDR3 loop is CASSVGTATSTDTQYF. The CDR3 region has the DNA TGTGCCAGCAGCGTCGGGACAGCCACTAGCACAGATACGCAGTATTTT.

The gene calls are TRBV7-9 and TRBJ2-5, with 7 positions matching TRBD1. The germline V gene encodes CDR1 SEHNR and CDR2 FQNEAQ (reference sequence). With V trimmed by 5 bases and J by 1 base, 4 bases remained unmatched. This CDR3 region has 14 residues. CDR3 sequence: CASSRGQPQETQYF. Here the CDR3 DNA reads TGTGCCAGCAGCAGGGGACAGCCCCAAGAGACCCAGTACTTC. The full variable domain, its missing parts supplied by reference TRBV7-9 and TRBJ2-5, is DTGVSQNPRHKITKRGQNVTFRCDPISEHNRLYWYRQTLGQGPEFLTYFQNEAQLEKSRLLSDRFSAERPKGSFSTLEIQRTEQGDSAMYLCASSRGQPQETQYFGPGTRLLVL.

This clone was counted a few times. The chain joins TRBV4-3 to TRBJ1-1; D unresolved. Germline assignment: CDR1 LGHNA and CDR2 YSLEER. The V gene lost 4 bases and the J gene lost 4 bases, with 10 bases spanning the gap. The CDR3 covers 13 residues. The CDR3 bases are TGCGCCAGCAGCCTGGGGAGTGTCACTGAAGCTTTCTTT. Protein sequence: CASSLGSVTEAFF.

This chain links TRBV9 with TRBJ2-3, with 8 nucleotides matching TRBD2. The germline CDR1 and CDR2 sequences are SGDLS and YYNGEE. The length of the CDR3 is 15 residues. J lost 4 bases, V lost 4 bases, and 8 bases had no gene match. The CDR3 spells CASSPREGSADTQYF. DNA for the CDR3: TGTGCCAGCAGCCCACGGGAGGGGTCCGCAGATACGCAGTATTTT.

The chain uses TRBV9 and TRBJ2-3, with 9 bases fitting TRBD2. Germline CDR1 is SGDLS and CDR2 is YYNGEE. CDR3 length equals 14 residues. J lost 9 bases, V lost 1 base, and 6 bases had no gene match. CDR3 sequence (DNA): TGTGCCAGCAGCGTACCCGGGGGGACTAGCACGCAGTATTTT. It is translated as CASSVPGGTSTQYF. The full variable domain, completed using reference TRBV9 and TRBJ2-3, is DSGVTQTPKHLITATGQRVTLRCSPRSGDLSVYWYQQSLDQGLQFLIQYYNGEERAKGNILERFSAQQFPDLHSELNLSSLELGDSALYFCASSVPGGTSTQYFGPGTRLTVL.

This chain connects TRBV25-1 to TRBJ2-3; D might be TRBD2 (5 bases). Looked up from germline, CDR1 is MGHDK and CDR2 is SYGVNS. V was pared by 7 bases and J by 6 bases, with 17 bases between. The CDR3 runs 14 residues. The CDR3 here is CASTPSWTYDTQYF. The DNA for the CDR3 is TGTGCCAGCACCCCGAGCTGGACTTATGATACGCAGTATTTT.

This clone was counted only a few times. V usage is TRBV5-1 and J usage is TRBJ1-2; D remains unclear. The germline V gene has CDR1 SGHRS and CDR2 YFSETQ. V was trimmed by 0 bases and J by 3 bases, leaving 9 bases between them. The CDR3 contains 14 residues. The CDR3 protein is CASSLGSTHYGYTF. For the CDR3, the DNA is TGCGCCAGCAGCTTGGGCAGTACCCACTATGGCTACACCTTC. Full variable domain (outside the CDR3, taken from reference TRBV5-1 and TRBJ1-2): KAGVTQTPRYLIKTRGQQVTLSCSPISGHRSVSWYQQTPGQGLQFLFEYFSETQRNKGNFPGRFSGRQFSNSRSEMNVSTLELGDSALYLCASSLGSTHYGYTFGSGTRLTVV.

This chain's CDR3 is CASSQGIAEWGTDTQYF. In DNA form, the CDR3 reads TGCGCCAGCAGCCAAGGAATAGCGGAGTGGGGTACAGATACGCAGTATTTT. The chain has TRBV4-1 and TRBJ2-3; possible D gene TRBD2, 6 bases. The CDR3 sequence is 17 residues long. Germline loops: CDR1 MGHRA, CDR2 YSYEKL. Trimming took 1 base from V and 3 from J, leaving 17 bases between them.

The chain uses TRBV4-2 and TRBJ1-2; D gene unclear. V lost 3 bases to trimming and J lost 0 bases, with 8 bases between them. Germline CDR1 is LGHNA and CDR2 is YNFKEQ. The CDR3 sequence is 14 residues long. CDR3 bases: TGTGCCAGCAGCCAGGGAGTCGCTAACTATGGCTACACCTTC. Translated: CASSQGVANYGYTF.

CDR3 sequence reads: CASSLAVGGGGKNIQYF. The DNA for the CDR3 is TGCGCCAGCAGCTTGGCCGTCGGGGGAGGAGGCAAAAACATTCAGTACTTC. This rearrangement joins TRBV5-1 to TRBJ2-4; D is perhaps TRBD2 (6 bases). The CDR3 has 17 residues. The V end was cut by 0 bases, the J end by 3 bases, with 16 bases between. Germline-derived CDR1 and CDR2 are SGHRS and YFSETQ.

This clone occurred once. V and J are TRBV18 and TRBJ1-1, with 7 nucleotides matching TRBD1. With 3 bases clipped from V and 6 bases from J, the junction kept 1 base outside the gene matches. This CDR3 is 12 amino acids long. CDR1 is KGHSH, CDR2 LQKENI, per germline. The CDR3 is CASSPGTAEAFF. The CDR3 DNA follows: TGTGCCAGCTCACCTGGGACAGCTGAAGCTTTCTTT.

The V and J genes are TRBV5-1 and TRBJ1-1; D is ambiguous. The CDR3 sequence is 13 residues long. V was cut by 0 bases and J by 4 bases, with 7 bases left in between. In germline, CDR1 is SGHRS, CDR2 YFSETQ. This CDR3 reads CASSLAGSTEAFF. Here the CDR3 DNA reads TGCGCCAGCAGCTTGGCCGGGAGCACTGAAGCTTTCTTT.

The CDR3 sequence: CATSRVLDRGRDTQYF. The DNA of the CDR3 is TGTGCCACCAGCAGAGTATTGGACAGGGGTAGGGATACGCAGTATTTT. The rearrangement joins TRBV15 to TRBJ2-3, with 9 positions matching TRBD1. This CDR3 comprises 16 residues. The V gene's germline CDR1 is LNHNV and CDR2 YYDKDF (reference sequence). V dropped 1 base and J dropped 6; count of bases not matched to a gene: 8.

The chain is built from TRBV5-1 and TRBJ2-1, with 14 bases fitting TRBD2. The germline V gene encodes CDR1 SGHRS and CDR2 YFSETQ. The trim removed 0 bases at V and 7 bases at J, leaving 0 bases unmatched. CDR3 length: 15 residues. The CDR3 spells CASSLGLAGGNEQFF. Written as DNA, the CDR3 is TGCGCCAGCAGCTTGGGACTAGCGGGGGGGAATGAGCAGTTCTTC.

The chain is built from TRBV12-5 and TRBJ1-2; 7 bases line up with TRBD1. Losses at the gene ends were 0 bases for V and 8 bases for J; bases not matched to a gene: 9. The CDR3 is made up of 15 amino acids. CDR1 is LGHNT, CDR2 FRNRAP, per germline. This CDR3 reads CASGLVAGGPWGYTF. In nucleotides, the CDR3 is TGTGCTAGTGGTTTGGTGGCAGGGGGACCGTGGGGCTACACCTTC. The entire variable domain, with the rest obtained from reference TRBV12-5 and TRBJ1-2, is as follows: DARVTQTPRHKVTEMGQEVTMRCQPILGHNTVFWYRQTMMQGLELLAYFRNRAPLDDSGMPKDRFSAEMPDATLATLKIQPSEPRDSAVYFCASGLVAGGPWGYTFGSGTRLTVV.

This chain joins TRBV7-6 and TRBJ1-1, with 9 bases aligning to TRBD1. In germline, CDR1 is SGHVS, CDR2 FNYEAQ. V dropped 5 bases and J dropped 3; count of bases not matched to a gene: 4. This CDR3 contains 14 residues. CDR3 residues: CASSTGQGYTEAFF. The CDR3 DNA follows: TGTGCCAGCAGCACGGGACAGGGCTACACTGAAGCTTTCTTT. Combining the CDR3 with reference TRBV7-6 and TRBJ1-1 gives the whole variable domain GAGVSQSPRYKVTKRGQDVALRCDPISGHVSLYWYRQALGQGPEFLTYFNYEAQQDKSGLPNDRFSAERPEGSISTLTIQRTEQRDSAMYRCASSTGQGYTEAFFGQGTRLTVV.

This rearrangement joins TRBV27 to TRBJ2-7, with D maybe TRBD1 (6 bases). The CDR3 sequence is 13 residues long. The germline V gene encodes CDR1 MNHEY and CDR2 SMNVEV (reference sequence). The V gene lost 3 bases and the J gene lost 3 bases, with 9 bases spanning the gap. In nucleotides, the CDR3 is TGTGCCAGCAGTTTTGACAGGAACTACGAGCAGTACTTC. Amino acids: CASSFDRNYEQYF.

Note on this clone: One junction end disagrees with the germline gene, perhaps due to a read error. The rearrangement links TRBV6-5 to TRBJ1-1; 9 bases are shared with TRBD1. Germline V CDR1 and CDR2: MNHEY, SVGAGI. The CDR3 totals 13 residues. The CDR3: CASSYTGQGRVVF. In nucleotides, the CDR3 is TGTGCCAGCAGTTACACAGGACAGGGGCGAGTAGTTTTT.

The chain recombines TRBV7-2 with TRBJ2-1; maybe TRBD2 (6 bases). This CDR3 comprises 16 residues. Germline lookup yields CDR1 SGHTA and CDR2 FQGNSA. The V gene lost 2 bases and the J gene lost 6 bases, with 17 bases spanning the gap. The CDR3 DNA reads as TGTGCCAGCAGCTTAATTGGAGGGACCTTTGTCAATGAGCAGTTCTTC. Translation: CASSLIGGTFVNEQFF.